The 25 T cell receptor beta chains given below trace back to one sample, sequenced in a study of shared clonotypes between healthy human individuals. Produced via immunoSEQ multiplex PCR; TCRdb's table is partial and in-frame only. The data contain some 1,400,000 clones, approximately 96% of them seen just once; the ten biggest clones take up 1% to 1.5%. The sample comprised naive CD4+ T cells sorted from blood. Sample subset: CD45RA+ positively selected. The receptor source for this set is a man under 40 in good health.

With respect to this clone: Other DNA sequences in this specimen translate into the identical CDR3. The V and J genes are TRBV25-1 and TRBJ2-3, with unresolved D. This CDR3 has 12 amino acids. CDR1 and CDR2 (germline): MGHDK, SYGVNS. The V end was cut by 1 base, the J end by 4 bases, with 3 bases between. This CDR3 reads CASSESADTQYF. CDR3 in DNA: TGTGCCAGCAGTGAATCGGCAGATACGCAGTATTTT.

As regards this clone: The sample has other DNA sequences that encode this CDR3 too. The gene calls are TRBV5-4 and TRBJ2-1; D is undetermined. CDR1 is SGHNT, CDR2 YYREEE, per germline (reference sequence). The CDR3 is 15 amino acids. The V and J ends lost 0 bases and 1 base respectively, with 8 bases between them. The CDR3 protein is CASSLVSGSYNEQFF. The CDR3, as DNA: TGTGCCAGCAGCTTGGTCTCTGGGTCCTACAATGAGCAGTTCTTC.

The J gene is TRBJ2-4, the V gene TRBV6-1; the match to TRBD2 covers 7 bases. Unmatched junction bases numbered 4, after V lost 0 bases and J lost 8 bases. CDR1 and CDR2 (germline): MNHNS, SASEGT. The CDR3 has 14 amino acids. The DNA for the CDR3 is TGTGCCAGCAGTGAAGCCACTGGGGGGGACATTCAGTACTTC. It translates to CASSEATGGDIQYF.

The chain is built from TRBV7-9 and TRBJ2-3; possibly TRBD2 for D (6 bases). The CDR3 runs 12 residues. V was trimmed by 5 bases and J by 6 bases, leaving 9 bases between them. CDR1 SEHNR and CDR2 FQNEAQ come from the germline V gene (reference sequence). The CDR3 protein is CASSAGRDTQYF. The DNA of the CDR3 is TGTGCCAGCAGCGCGGGGCGGGATACGCAGTATTTT.

This chain connects TRBV19 to TRBJ1-5; D is undetermined. The CDR3 is 13 residues long. V lost 10 bases, J lost 3 bases, and 13 bases lay in between. The germline V gene encodes CDR1 LNHDA and CDR2 SQIVND (reference sequence). The CDR3 protein is CATTVRDNQPQHF. The CDR3 DNA is TGTGCCACCACCGTCCGGGACAATCAGCCCCAGCATTTT.

This clone is a singleton in its sample. V gene TRBV19 combines with J gene TRBJ1-5, with 7 bases lining up with TRBD1. Germline assignment: CDR1 LNHDA and CDR2 SQIVND (reference sequence). The trim removed 7 bases at V and 0 bases at J, leaving 12 bases unmatched. CDR3 length equals 17 residues. The CDR3 spells CASKRTGGYDSNQPQHF. The CDR3 coding sequence is TGTGCCAGTAAAAGGACAGGCGGTTACGATAGCAATCAGCCCCAGCATTTT.

The V call is TRBV9, the J call TRBJ2-3; perhaps TRBD2 as D (6 bases). This CDR3 has 16 amino acids. Trimming pared 0 bases from V and 4 bases from J, leaving 15 bases between. The germline V gene encodes CDR1 SGDLS and CDR2 YYNGEE. The DNA for the CDR3 is TGTGCCAGCAGCGTAGGGGGAGGTCTTTTAGCAGATACGCAGTATTTT. It specifies CASSVGGGLLADTQYF.

The rearrangement joins TRBV19 to TRBJ2-1; 7 nucleotides match TRBD2. The J segment lost 6 bases and the V segment lost 3 bases, leaving 8 bases of the junction unmatched. In germline, CDR1 is LNHDA, CDR2 SQIVND (reference sequence). This CDR3 comprises 15 residues. In nucleotides, the CDR3 is TGTGCCAGTAGTATGAGCGGGGACTACCTCAATGAGCAGTTCTTC. The encoded protein is CASSMSGDYLNEQFF.

This rearrangement joins TRBV10-3 to TRBJ2-1, with D possibly TRBD2 on 7 matching bases. Germline loops: CDR1 ENHRY, CDR2 SYGVKD. Trimming removed 3 bases at V and 4 bases at J, with 16 bases between. This CDR3 is built from 16 residues. The CDR3 DNA reads TGTGCCATCAGTGACGTAGGGGGGGCCCGATACAATGAGCAGTTCTTC. Its translation is CAISDVGGARYNEQFF.

The chain joins TRBV28 to TRBJ2-7, with D possibly matching TRBD2 (5 bases). Trimming shortened V by 8 bases and J by 2 bases, and 19 bases separated the two germline ends. The CDR3 is 15 residues long. In germline, CDR1 is MDHEN, CDR2 SYDVKM. This CDR3 reads CASGEKRSPAYEQYF. In DNA, the CDR3 is TGTGCCAGCGGTGAAAAGCGGAGCCCCGCCTACGAGCAGTACTTC.

The gene calls are TRBV11-2 and TRBJ2-7; 8 bases agree with TRBD1. The ends lost 4 bases at V and 5 bases at J; junction bases unmatched: 7. Per germline, CDR1 SGHAT and CDR2 FQNNGV. The CDR3 sequence is 14 residues long. The DNA for the CDR3 is TGTGCCAGCAGCTACACACAGGGGGTTGACGAGCAGTACTTC. Its translation: CASSYTQGVDEQYF.

The chain couples TRBV5-1 to TRBJ2-6; perhaps TRBD1 as D (5 bases). Germline V CDR1 and CDR2: SGHRS, YFSETQ. The V and J ends lost 4 bases and 1 base respectively, with 9 bases between them. The CDR3 spans 15 residues. CDR3 amino acids: CASSPQGSGANVLTF. CDR3 in DNA: TGCGCCAGCAGCCCGCAGGGTTCTGGGGCCAACGTCCTGACTTTC.

The J gene is TRBJ2-1, the V gene TRBV28, with D uncertain. CDR3 length: 14 amino acids. Per the germline V gene, CDR1 is MDHEN and CDR2 is SYDVKM. Between the trimmed V and J ends, which lost 4 bases and 4 bases, there was a span of 11 bases. The CDR3 DNA is TGTGCCAGCAGTTCCCCTCCCTCTTACAATGAGCAGTTCTTC. Translation gives CASSSPPSYNEQFF.

The rearrangement uses TRBV19 and TRBJ2-7; 8 nucleotides match TRBD2. CDR1 is LNHDA, CDR2 SQIVND, per germline (reference sequence). The CDR3 length is 15 residues. The V gene end was trimmed by 5 bases and the J gene end by 3 bases; junction bases not matched to a gene: 9. For the CDR3, the DNA is TGTGCCAGTAGTGCCTTGACTAGCGATTACTACGAGCAGTACTTC. It yields the protein CASSALTSDYYEQYF.

The chain links TRBV29-1 to TRBJ2-7, with 11 bases that match TRBD1. Trimming took 4 bases from V and 6 from J; bases not matched to a gene: 5. This CDR3 has 13 residues. CDR1 and CDR2 from the germline V gene are SQVTM and ANQGSEA. The CDR3 reads CSVVGQGGIEQYF. CDR3 DNA sequence: TGCAGCGTTGTGGGACAGGGGGGGATCGAGCAGTACTTC.

This clone was seen only a few times. The chain recombines TRBV27 with TRBJ2-7, with unresolved D. Trimming pared 5 bases from V and 1 base from J, leaving 9 bases between. CDR1 and CDR2 (germline): MNHEY, SMNVEV (reference sequence). This CDR3 has 13 amino acids. As DNA, the CDR3 is TGTGCCAGCAGTCCTCAGCTTTCCTACGAGCAGTACTTC. Protein: CASSPQLSYEQYF.

This chain uses TRBV19 with TRBJ2-2; the D is unclear. The CDR3 has 15 amino acids. Germline lookup yields CDR1 LNHDA and CDR2 SQIVND (reference sequence). V gave up 4 bases and J gave up 4 bases, with 13 bases separating them. CDR3 loop: CASSTTAAPTGELFF. DNA of the CDR3: TGTGCCAGTAGTACGACGGCGGCACCCACCGGGGAGCTGTTTTTT.

The V gene is TRBV4-3, the J gene TRBJ2-2; TRBD2 matches at 11 bases. The J segment lost 6 bases and the V segment lost 3 bases, leaving 6 bases of the junction unmatched. The germline CDR1 and CDR2 sequences are LGHNA and YSLEER. The CDR3 loop spans 16 amino acids. CDR3 amino acids: CASSHTSGSMAGELFF. For the CDR3, the DNA is TGCGCCAGCAGCCATACTAGCGGGAGTATGGCCGGGGAGCTGTTTTTT.

The chain employs TRBV28 and TRBJ2-6; D assignment may be TRBD1 or TRBD2 (6 bases each). The CDR3 is 17 residues long. Trimming pared 8 bases from V and 1 base from J, leaving 18 bases between. Germline loops: CDR1 MDHEN, CDR2 SYDVKM. CDR3 in amino acids: CASWTRGLGSGANVLTF. In DNA form, the CDR3 reads TGTGCCAGCTGGACTCGGGGGCTAGGTTCTGGGGCCAACGTCCTGACTTTC.

V gene TRBV7-2 combines with J gene TRBJ2-3, with D perhaps matching TRBD2 (5 bases). V was trimmed by 3 bases and J by 5 bases, leaving 9 bases between them. CDR3 size: 13 residues. Germline CDR1 and CDR2: SGHTA and FQGNSA. CDR3 residues: CASSFQGGDTQYF. CDR3 sequence (DNA): TGTGCCAGCAGCTTTCAAGGAGGAGATACGCAGTATTTT.

The chain is built from TRBV5-4 and TRBJ1-5; 10 bases fit TRBD1. Trimming at V came to 0 bases and at J to 5 bases, leaving 2 bases not matched to a gene. The germline gives CDR1 SGHNT, CDR2 YYREEE (reference sequence). The length of the CDR3 is 15 residues. CDR3 nucleotides: TGTGCCAGCAGCTTGGATGGGACAGGGGATCAGCCCCAGCATTTT. Its protein is CASSLDGTGDQPQHF.

The J gene is TRBJ1-2, the V gene TRBV23-1, with 8 nucleotides matching TRBD1. TRBV23-1 is labeled an ORF, and its function is uncertain. The CDR3 runs to 14 residues. V was pared by 2 bases and J by 8 bases, with 7 bases of the junction left unmatched. CDR3 DNA sequence: TGCGCCAGCAGTCAAAGCAGGGGGCACAGCGGCTACACCTTC. Protein product: CASSQSRGHSGYTF.

The rearrangement joins TRBV5-1 to TRBJ2-1, with 9 positions matching TRBD2. Looked up from germline, CDR1 is SGHRS and CDR2 is YFSETQ. This CDR3 has 17 residues. Germline trimming cut 4 bases from V and 4 bases from J; bases unmatched to any gene: 12. The CDR3 sequence is CASSPRAGGSKYNEQFF. In nucleotides, the CDR3 is TGCGCCAGCAGCCCGAGAGCGGGAGGATCAAAATACAATGAGCAGTTCTTC.

The rearrangement links TRBV18 to TRBJ2-3; 10 bases are a match to TRBD1. The germline V gene encodes CDR1 KGHSH and CDR2 LQKENI. This CDR3 has 16 residues. V lost 1 base to trimming and J lost 4 bases; unmatched junction nucleotides: 5. The CDR3 coding sequence is TGTGCCAGCTCACCACTGACAGGGGGCCCTGCAGATACGCAGTATTTT. It yields the protein CASSPLTGGPADTQYF.

This chain joins TRBV10-3 and TRBJ1-5, with a possible D match to TRBD1 (6 bases). The CDR3 is 16 amino acids. Trimming cost V 2 bases and J 2 bases, with 13 bases left between them. Germline lookup yields CDR1 ENHRY and CDR2 SYGVKD. The CDR3 DNA reads TGTGCCATCAGTGAGGGCAGGGGTCGTGGCAATCAGCCCCAGCATTTT. It specifies CAISEGRGRGNQPQHF.